This entry features one T cell receptor beta chain sequence. What it binds is not known. This record comes from a study of ipilimumab plus nivolumab after autologous stem cell transplantation. General study findings and limits: The authors say TCR, Treg and microbiome findings warrant further study.

In germline, CDR1 is MGHDK, CDR2 SYGVNS. The CDR3 sequence is 15 residues long. The V and J ends lost 3 bases and 0 bases respectively, with 9 bases between them. Generated by immunoSEQ multiplex PCR, the TCRdb table keeps only in-frame clones and is missing some. The top ten hold around 20% of the sample, which has some 15,000 clones, 80% to 90% seen once. This sequence joins TRBV25-1 and TRBJ1-5; D unclear. The receptor's source is a male donor with diffuse large B-cell lymphoma. The source material was PBMCs, sampled in a trial of ipilimumab plus nivolumab as post-transplant consolidation. The CDR3 loop reads CASSDGSYSNQPQHF. For the CDR3, the DNA is TGTGCCAGCAGTGATGGGTCGTATAGCAATCAGCCCCAGCATTTT.